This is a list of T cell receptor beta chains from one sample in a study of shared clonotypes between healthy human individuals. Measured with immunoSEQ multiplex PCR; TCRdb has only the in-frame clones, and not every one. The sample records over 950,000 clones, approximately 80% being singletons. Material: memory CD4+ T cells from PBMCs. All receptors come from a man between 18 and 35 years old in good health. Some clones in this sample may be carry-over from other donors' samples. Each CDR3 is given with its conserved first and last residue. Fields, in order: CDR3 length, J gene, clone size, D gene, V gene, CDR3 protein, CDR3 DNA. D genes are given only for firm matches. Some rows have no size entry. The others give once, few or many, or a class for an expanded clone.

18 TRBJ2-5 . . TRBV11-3 CASSLGKQGRGYQETQYF TGTGCCAGCAGCTTGGGGAAACAGGGCCGGGGGTACCAAGAGACCCAGTACTTC
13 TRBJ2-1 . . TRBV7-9 CASSGGSYNEQFF TGTGCCAGCTCAGGGGGGTCCTACAATGAGCAGTTCTTC
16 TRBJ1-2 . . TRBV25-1 CASSDPTGQLEYRYTF TGTGCCAGCAGTGACCCCACAGGACAGTTGGAGTACCGCTACACCTTC
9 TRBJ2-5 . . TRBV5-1 CAPQETQYF TGCGCGCCTCAGGAGACCCAGTACTTC
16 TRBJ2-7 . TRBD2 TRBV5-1 CASRPGGSGSLYEQYF TGCGCCAGCAGACCCGGGGGTAGCGGGAGTCTGTACGAGCAGTACTTC
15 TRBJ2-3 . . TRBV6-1 CASSATRAATDTQYF TGTGCCAGCAGTGCCACTCGGGCAGCGACAGATACGCAGTATTTT
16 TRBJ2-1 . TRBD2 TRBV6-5 CAGSSLAGGPGNEQFF TGTGCCGGCAGTTCACTAGCGGGAGGGCCTGGAAATGAGCAGTTCTTC
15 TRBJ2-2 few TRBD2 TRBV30 CAWSVQAGDTGELFF TGTGCCTGGAGTGTACAAGCGGGAGACACCGGGGAGCTGTTTTTT
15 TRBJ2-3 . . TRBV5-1 CASSLPQGSTDTQYF TGCGCCAGCAGCTTGCCTCAGGGTAGCACAGATACGCAGTATTTT
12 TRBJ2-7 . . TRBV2 CASAGPSYEQYF TGTGCCAGCGCCGGGCCCTCCTACGAGCAGTACTTC
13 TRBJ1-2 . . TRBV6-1 CASSDGTFYGYTF TGTGCCAGCAGTGACGGGACTTTCTATGGCTACACCTTC
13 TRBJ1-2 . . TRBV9 CASSVDGVRGYTF TGTGCCAGCAGCGTAGATGGGGTTCGTGGCTACACCTTC
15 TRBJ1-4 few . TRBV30 CAWRWTGAYNEKLFF TGTGCCTGGAGATGGACGGGGGCCTATAATGAAAAACTGTTTTTT
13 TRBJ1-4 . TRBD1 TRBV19 CASAHGQEEKLFF TGTGCCAGTGCACACGGACAGGAAGAAAAACTGTTTTTT
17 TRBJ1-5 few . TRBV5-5 CASSLGRPGLQGQPQHF TGTGCCAGCAGCTTGGGACGCCCTGGACTACAGGGCCAGCCCCAGCATTTT
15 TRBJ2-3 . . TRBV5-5 CASSWGTSGPDTQYF TGTGCCAGCAGCTGGGGGACGTCGGGCCCAGATACGCAGTATTTT
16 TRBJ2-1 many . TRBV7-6 CASSPLPGTDYNEQFF TGTGCCAGCAGCCCCCTCCCCGGGACTGACTACAATGAGCAGTTCTTC
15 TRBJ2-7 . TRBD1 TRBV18 CASSPPRTGTYEQYF TGTGCCAGCTCACCACCGAGGACAGGAACCTACGAGCAGTACTTC
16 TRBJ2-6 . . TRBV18 CASSPQGGSGANVLTF TGTGCCAGCTCACCTCAAGGGGGCTCTGGGGCCAACGTCCTGACTTTC
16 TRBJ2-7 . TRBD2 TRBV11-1 CASSPSPSGRYNEQYF TGTGCCAGCAGCCCGTCACCTAGCGGGAGATATAACGAGCAGTACTTC
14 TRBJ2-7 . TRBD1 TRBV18 CASSRQGSSYEQYF TGTGCCAGCTCACGACAGGGGTCCTCCTACGAGCAGTACTTC
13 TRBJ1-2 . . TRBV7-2 CASSPQPNYGYTF TGTGCCAGCAGCCCGCAGCCTAACTATGGCTACACCTTC
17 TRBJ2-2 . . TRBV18 CASSRDNWRGSTGELFF TGTGCCAGCTCGAGGGACAATTGGAGAGGGAGCACCGGGGAGCTGTTTTTT
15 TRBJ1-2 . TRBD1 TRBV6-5 CASSYPGQAWDGYTF TGTGCCAGCAGTTACCCGGGACAGGCTTGGGATGGCTACACCTTC
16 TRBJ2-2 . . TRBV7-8 CASSPWSGVSTGELFF TGTGCCAGCAGCCCCTGGTCCGGGGTTAGCACCGGGGAGCTGTTTTTT
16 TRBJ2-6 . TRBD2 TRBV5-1 CASSGAGHSGANVLTF TGCGCCAGCAGCGGAGCGGGGCACTCTGGGGCCAACGTCCTGACTTTC
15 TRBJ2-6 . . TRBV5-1 CASQAPNSGANVLTF TGCGCCAGTCAAGCCCCGAACTCTGGGGCCAACGTCCTGACTTTC
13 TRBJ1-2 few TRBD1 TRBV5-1 CASSSTGGYGYTF TGCGCCAGCAGCTCGACAGGGGGCTATGGCTACACCTTC
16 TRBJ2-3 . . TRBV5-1 CASSPQAVTSTDTQYF TGCGCCAGCTCCCCACAAGCAGTGACTAGCACAGATACGCAGTATTTT
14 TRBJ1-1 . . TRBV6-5 CASSYRRPNTEAFF TGTGCCAGCAGTTACCGTCGGCCGAACACTGAAGCTTTCTTT
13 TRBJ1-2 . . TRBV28 CAALGQFGDGYTF TGTGCCGCCCTTGGACAGTTCGGGGATGGCTACACCTTC
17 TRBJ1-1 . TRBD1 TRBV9 CASSVGVAGGRSTEAFF TGTGCCAGCAGCGTAGGAGTTGCAGGGGGCAGATCCACTGAAGCTTTCTTT
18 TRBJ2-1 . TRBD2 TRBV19 CASSFFAGVGRSYNEQFF TGTGCCAGTAGTTTCTTTGCGGGAGTGGGACGGTCCTACAATGAGCAGTTCTTC
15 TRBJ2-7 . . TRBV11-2 CASSSPRSGPYEQYF TGTGCCAGCAGCTCCCCCCGATCGGGCCCCTACGAGCAGTACTTC
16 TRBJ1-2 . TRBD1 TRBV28 CASSLYGTGGDYGYTF TGTGCCAGCAGTTTATACGGGACAGGGGGTGACTATGGCTACACCTTC
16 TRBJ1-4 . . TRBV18 CASSPRAAATNEKLFF TGTGCCAGCTCACCGAGGGCAGCGGCAACTAATGAAAAACTGTTTTTT
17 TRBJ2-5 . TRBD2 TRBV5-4 CASSPGTSGRGRETQYF TGTGCCAGCAGCCCCGGGACTAGCGGGAGGGGGCGTGAGACCCAGTACTTC
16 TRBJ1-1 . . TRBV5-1 CASSLGPGLMNTEAFF TGCGCCAGCAGCTTGGGGCCAGGCCTCATGAACACTGAAGCTTTCTTT
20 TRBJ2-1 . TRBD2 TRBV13 CASSLAKTSGRVPNYNEQFF TGTGCCAGCAGCTTAGCTAAGACTAGCGGGAGGGTTCCCAACTACAATGAGCAGTTCTTC
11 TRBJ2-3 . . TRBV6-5 CASSYGDQKYF TGTGCCAGCAGTTACGGAGACCAAAAGTATTTT
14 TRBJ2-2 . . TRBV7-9 CATRTVSPAGELFF TGTGCCACCCGGACCGTGAGCCCAGCCGGGGAGCTGTTTTTT
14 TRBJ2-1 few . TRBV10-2 CASTASLPYNEQFF TGCGCCAGCACCGCCAGCCTTCCCTACAATGAGCAGTTCTTC
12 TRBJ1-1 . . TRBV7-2 CASSRENTEAFF TGTGCCAGCAGCAGGGAGAACACTGAAGCTTTCTTT
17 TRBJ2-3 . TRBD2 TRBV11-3 CASSFRGLAGTTDTQYF TGTGCCAGCAGCTTCCGGGGACTAGCGGGAACTACAGATACGCAGTATTTT
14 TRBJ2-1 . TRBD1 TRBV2 CASSQQGSRNEQFF TGTGCCAGCAGTCAACAGGGGTCCCGCAATGAGCAGTTCTTC
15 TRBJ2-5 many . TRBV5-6 CASSLVKVGQETQYF TGTGCCAGCAGCTTGGTGAAAGTTGGGCAAGAGACCCAGTACTTC
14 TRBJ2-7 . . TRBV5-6 CASSPRQRTYEQYF TGTGCCAGCAGCCCCCGACAGCGTACCTACGAGCAGTACTTC
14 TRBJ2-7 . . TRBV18 CASSPRSSAYEQYF TGTGCCAGCTCACCCCGCAGCAGCGCCTACGAGCAGTACTTC
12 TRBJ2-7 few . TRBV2 CASTGDIYEQYF TGTGCCAGCACGGGAGACATATACGAGCAGTACTTC
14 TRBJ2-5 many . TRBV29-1 CSVGQQGNQETQYF TGCAGCGTTGGCCAGCAGGGCAACCAAGAGACCCAGTACTTC
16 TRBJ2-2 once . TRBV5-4 CASRSRVQGSTGELFF TGTGCCAGCAGGTCCCGCGTACAGGGTAGCACCGGGGAGCTGTTTTTT
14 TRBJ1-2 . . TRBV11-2 CASSLLGGNYGYTF TGTGCCAGCAGCTTATTGGGGGGAAACTATGGCTACACCTTC
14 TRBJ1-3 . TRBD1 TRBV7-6 CASSTGTDGNTIYF TGTGCCAGCAGCACAGGGACAGACGGAAACACCATATATTTT